This record concerns one T cell receptor beta chain sequence. Its target is unknown. Germline CDR1 and CDR2: DFQATT and SNEGSKA (reference sequence). The CDR3 is made up of 11 amino acids. V lost 0 bases and J lost 13, with 12 bases in between. This entry is derived from a study of cytomegalovirus exposure and HLA in healthy donors. Study findings and constraints: Later analysis placed DRB1 highest and HLA-C lowest in TCR association rates, which differed by HLA locus. Published work reported that the classifier diagnosed cytomegalovirus status with high specificity and sensitivity.

The primer mix had 60 Vbeta and 13 Jbeta primers. Profiled with immunoSEQ multiplex PCR; TCRdb holds only in-frame clones, not every one. There are around 150,000 clones in the sample; roughly 80% occur only once, and 2.5% to 3.5% lies in the top ten. Healthy bone marrow donors made up the cohort. This chain uses TRBV20-1 with TRBJ2-5; D gene ambiguous. The sequence came from a man aged 35 to 55 in good health and CMV-seronegative. The specimen sequenced was PBMCs. The CDR3 bases are TGCAGTGCTAGAGATGCGACATCAACGTACTTC. Translated, it gives CSARDATSTYF.